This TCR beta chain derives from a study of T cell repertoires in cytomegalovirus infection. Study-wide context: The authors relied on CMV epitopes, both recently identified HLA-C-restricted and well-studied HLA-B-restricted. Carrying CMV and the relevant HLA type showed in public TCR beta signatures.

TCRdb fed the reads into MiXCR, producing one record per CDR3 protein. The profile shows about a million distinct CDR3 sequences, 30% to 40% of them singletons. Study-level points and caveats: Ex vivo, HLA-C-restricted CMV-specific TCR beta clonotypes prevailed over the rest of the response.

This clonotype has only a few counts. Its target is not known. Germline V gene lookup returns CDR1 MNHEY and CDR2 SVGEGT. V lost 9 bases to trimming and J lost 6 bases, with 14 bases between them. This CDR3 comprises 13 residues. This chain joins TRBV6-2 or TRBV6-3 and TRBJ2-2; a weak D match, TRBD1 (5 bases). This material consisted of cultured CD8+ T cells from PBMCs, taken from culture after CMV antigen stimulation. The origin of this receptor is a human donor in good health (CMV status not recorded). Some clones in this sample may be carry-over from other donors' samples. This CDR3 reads CASSNRYPGELFF. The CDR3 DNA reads TGTGCCAGTAGTAACAGGTATCCCGGGGAGCTGTTTTTT.